A single sample is the source of the 26 T cell receptor beta chains below, sequenced in a study of shared clonotypes between healthy human individuals. Sequenced by immunoSEQ multiplex PCR; TCRdb stores in-frame clones only, minus some. Of roughly 2,500,000 clones detected, approximately 93% appear once; the ten largest clones hold around 0.37%. Sequencing was done on a sample of naive CD4+ T cells from PBMCs. Subset: CD45RA+ positively selected. The receptors originated from a young man in good health. Some clones in this sample may be carry-over from other donors' samples.

As DNA, the CDR3 is TGTGCCAGCAGCCCCACCTACGAGCAGTACTTC. Its protein product is CASSPTYEQYF. The chain links TRBV6-6 to TRBJ2-7; no reliable D call. Trimming cost V 6 bases and J 2 bases, with 5 bases left between them. Germline-derived CDR1 and CDR2 are MNHNY and SVGAGI (reference sequence). The CDR3 is made up of 11 amino acids.

The chain joins TRBV2 to TRBJ2-3, with 12 bases identical to TRBD2. Trimming took 8 bases from V and 3 from J; bases not matched to a gene: 3. From germline, CDR1 is SNHLY and CDR2 FYNNEI. The CDR3 spans 14 residues. The CDR3 bases are TGTGCCAGCTTTCTAGCGGGAGGGACAGATACGCAGTATTTT. As protein: CASFLAGGTDTQYF.

V is TRBV19 and J is TRBJ2-7, with TRBD2 matching over 9 bases. The CDR3 has 14 residues. Trimming removed 6 bases from V and 3 bases from J; junction bases left unmatched: 6. Germline-derived CDR1 and CDR2 are LNHDA and SQIVND (reference sequence). In DNA form, the CDR3 reads TGTGCCAGTAGCTCGGGGACTAGCAGCTACGAGCAGTACTTC. Translated: CASSSGTSSYEQYF.

The rearrangement uses TRBV4-2 and TRBJ2-2; a possible D gene is TRBD2 (6 bases). V was pared by 2 bases and J by 5 bases, with 21 bases between. This CDR3 contains 18 residues. CDR1 and CDR2 from the germline V gene are LGHNA and YNFKEQ. This CDR3 is CASSQLEGGGKVTGELFF. The CDR3 DNA is TGTGCCAGCAGCCAACTCGAGGGTGGCGGGAAGGTTACCGGGGAGCTGTTTTTT.

As for this clone: The same CDR3 also results from other DNA sequences found in this sample. The rearrangement links TRBV5-1 to TRBJ1-3, with TRBD1 matching 7 bases. This CDR3 is built from 13 residues. Germline CDR1 and CDR2: SGHRS and YFSETQ. V shed 0 bases and J 8 bases; nucleotides not matched to a gene: 2. For the CDR3, the DNA is TGCGCCAGCAGCTTGGGGCAGGGGGACACCATATATTTT. As protein: CASSLGQGDTIYF.

This chain links TRBV28 with TRBJ1-2, with 10 bases identical to TRBD1. The CDR3 is made up of 15 amino acids. Trimming cost V 6 bases and J 5 bases; bases outside gene matches: 9. Germline assignment: CDR1 MDHEN and CDR2 SYDVKM. CDR3 DNA: TGTGCCAGCAGCCCGGGGGGGACAGGGGTTTATGGCTACACCTTC. This translates into CASSPGGTGVYGYTF.

V usage is TRBV28 and J usage is TRBJ2-7; 10 bases are shared with TRBD1. Germline V gene data show CDR1 as MDHEN and CDR2 as SYDVKM. Trimming at V came to 6 bases and at J to 3 bases, leaving 8 bases not matched to a gene. The length of the CDR3 is 15 residues. CDR3 amino acids: CASRGDRGIGYEQYF. Written as DNA, the CDR3 is TGTGCCAGCAGGGGGGACAGGGGAATTGGCTACGAGCAGTACTTC.

V is TRBV5-8 and J is TRBJ1-2; unclear D gene. Per the germline V gene, CDR1 is SGHTS and CDR2 is YDEGEE. This CDR3 spans 12 amino acids. The ends were cut back, 3 bases at V and 5 bases at J, with 8 bases in the middle. The CDR3 DNA reads TGTGCCAGCAGCTCGCCCGAGTATGGCTACACCTTC. Its translation is CASSSPEYGYTF.

The rearrangement links TRBV18 to TRBJ2-2; D gene ambiguous. Per the germline V gene, CDR1 is KGHSH and CDR2 is LQKENI. The CDR3 is 15 amino acids. V lost 3 bases and J 6 bases, leaving 14 bases between the germline ends. The CDR3 sequence: CASSPSQQKSGELFF. As DNA, the CDR3 is TGTGCCAGCTCACCGAGCCAGCAGAAGTCCGGGGAGCTGTTTTTT.

The rearrangement joins TRBV6-6 to TRBJ2-3; D unresolved. Trimming took 4 bases from V and 5 from J, leaving 10 bases between them. CDR1 is MNHNY and CDR2 is SVGAGI in the germline V gene (reference sequence). The CDR3 is made up of 13 amino acids. The CDR3 bases are TGTGCCAGCAGTTCAACACCTAAAGATACGCAGTATTTT. The encoded protein is CASSSTPKDTQYF.

The chain carries TRBV7-2 and TRBJ1-5, with 7 bases identical to TRBD1. V lost 6 bases and J lost 0; bases outside the gene matches: 5. Germline V CDR1 and CDR2: SGHTA, FQGNSA. The CDR3 length is 15 residues. CDR3 loop: CASSLQGNSNQPQHF. CDR3 DNA: TGTGCCAGCAGTCTACAGGGGAATAGCAATCAGCCCCAGCATTTT.

This clone came up once. The chain joins TRBV9 to TRBJ1-4; D perhaps matches TRBD1 (6 bases). The CDR3 runs to 18 residues. Germline V CDR1 and CDR2: SGDLS, YYNGEE. Trimming took 0 bases from V and 5 from J, leaving 20 bases between them. The CDR3 DNA follows: TGTGCCAGCAGCGTAGATGGCAGGGGCCACGGCCGGAATGAAAAACTGTTTTTT. Translation: CASSVDGRGHGRNEKLFF.

V usage is TRBV11-2 and J usage is TRBJ1-4, with D perhaps matching TRBD1 (5 bases). The length of the CDR3 is 13 residues. Between the trimmed V and J ends, which lost 2 bases and 8 bases, there was a span of 9 bases. Germline-derived CDR1 and CDR2 are SGHAT and FQNNGV. The CDR3 DNA reads TGTGCCAGCAGCTTACGGGACGGCGAAAAACTGTTTTTT. This sequence encodes CASSLRDGEKLFF.

This clone was counted once. The genes are TRBV23-1 and TRBJ1-1; 8 nucleotides agree with TRBD1. TRBV23-1 is an ORF; its function is uncertain. This CDR3 has 15 amino acids. CDR3 in amino acids: CARARQGQMNTEAFF. The DNA for the CDR3 is TGCGCGAGGGCCCGACAGGGGCAGATGAACACTGAAGCTTTCTTT.

The rearrangement uses TRBV4-2 and TRBJ2-7; D is perhaps TRBD1 (5 bases). The V end lost 0 bases, the J end lost 3 bases, and 12 bases lay between the germline ends. CDR1 and CDR2 (germline): LGHNA, YNFKEQ. The CDR3 covers 15 residues. CDR3 amino acids: CASSQDRQGYYEQYF. The CDR3 DNA is TGTGCCAGCAGCCAAGATCGGCAGGGATACTACGAGCAGTACTTC.

The chain links TRBV19 to TRBJ1-3; D may be TRBD1 (5 bases). CDR1 and CDR2 from the germline V gene are LNHDA and SQIVND (reference sequence). This CDR3 has 13 residues. V gave up 7 bases and J gave up 2 bases, with 9 bases separating them. CDR3 protein: CASTATAGNTIYF. DNA for the CDR3: TGTGCCAGTACCGCGACAGCTGGAAACACCATATATTTT.

CDR3 region: CASSLGGRLSYGYTF. The CDR3, as DNA: TGTGCCAGCAGTTTAGGTGGGCGGCTGAGCTATGGCTACACCTTC. The chain carries TRBV28 and TRBJ1-2; unclear D gene. The CDR3 covers 15 residues. The V end was cut by 2 bases, the J end by 4 bases, with 14 bases between. Germline V gene lookup returns CDR1 MDHEN and CDR2 SYDVKM.

This clone appeared a few times. This same CDR3 is encoded by further DNA sequences in the sample. The chain recombines TRBV2 with TRBJ1-5; no firm D call. V dropped 3 bases and J dropped 4 bases, with 7 bases sitting between them. This CDR3 contains 13 residues. Germline V gene data show CDR1 as SNHLY and CDR2 as FYNNEI. The CDR3, as DNA: TGTGCCAGCAGTGATGGGCAGAATCAGCCCCAGCATTTT. This codes for CASSDGQNQPQHF.

This chain connects TRBV9 to TRBJ2-1; D possibly matches TRBD1 or TRBD2 (5 bases each). Trimming removed 2 bases from V and 0 bases from J, with 12 bases in between. Germline V lookup: CDR1 SGDLS, CDR2 YYNGEE. The CDR3 length is 16 residues. The DNA for the CDR3 is TGTGCCAGCAGCGTGGGGGTCAGTAGCTCCTACAATGAGCAGTTCTTC. Translating it yields CASSVGVSSSYNEQFF.

The chain's CDR3 is CAWSMGGNTIYF. CDR3 DNA sequence: TGTGCCTGGAGTATGGGGGGAAACACCATATATTTT. The chain couples TRBV30 to TRBJ1-3; D is undetermined. Germline V lookup: CDR1 GTSNPN, CDR2 SVGIG (reference sequence). Trimming shortened V by 2 bases and J by 4 bases, and 6 bases separated the two germline ends. This CDR3 contains 12 residues. The whole variable domain, filled in from reference TRBV30 and TRBJ1-3, reads SQTIHQWPATLVQPVGSPLSLECTVEGTSNPNLYWYRQAAGRGLQLLFYSVGIGQISSEVPQNLSASRPQDRQFILSSKKLLLSDSGFYLCAWSMGGNTIYFGEGSWLTVV.

The V and J genes are TRBV7-6 and TRBJ2-5, with 7 bases fitting TRBD1. The junction had 6 bases not matched to a gene; V was cut back by 3 bases and J by 5 bases. CDR3 length equals 14 residues. The V gene's germline CDR1 is SGHVS and CDR2 FNYEAQ. DNA for the CDR3: TGTGCCAGCAGCTTTTCGAGGGGGCGGGAGACCCAGTACTTC. Translating gives CASSFSRGRETQYF.

The CDR3 region is CAISPQVGETEAFF. CDR3 bases: TGTGCCATCAGTCCGCAGGTTGGGGAGACTGAAGCTTTCTTT. This chain connects TRBV10-3 to TRBJ1-1; D is unclear. The CDR3 length is 14 residues. The V gene's germline CDR1 is ENHRY and CDR2 SYGVKD. Trimming stripped 5 bases from V and 5 bases from J, with 15 bases between.

V and J are TRBV2 and TRBJ2-7; no clear D. The CDR3 runs to 14 residues. Trimming removed 3 bases from V and 2 bases from J, with 11 bases in between. The germline gives CDR1 SNHLY, CDR2 FYNNEI. The CDR3 region is CASSEGSYPYEQYF. The CDR3 DNA reads TGTGCCAGCAGTGAGGGCAGCTATCCCTACGAGCAGTACTTC.

The chain joins TRBV19 to TRBJ2-2; possibly TRBD2 for D (6 bases). Trimming stripped 5 bases from V and 4 bases from J, with 14 bases between. Germline-derived CDR1 and CDR2 are LNHDA and SQIVND (reference sequence). This CDR3 comprises 15 residues. CDR3 amino acids: CASSPTSDTTGELFF. The DNA of the CDR3 is TGTGCCAGTAGTCCGACTAGTGATACCACCGGGGAGCTGTTTTTT.

The V and J genes are TRBV28 and TRBJ2-3, with 9 bases lining up with TRBD1. The ends lost 7 bases at V and 1 base at J; junction bases unmatched: 3. This CDR3 has 14 residues. CDR1 MDHEN and CDR2 SYDVKM come from the germline V gene. Here the CDR3 DNA reads TGTGCCAGCAATGACAGGGGGGGCACAGATACGCAGTATTTT. It encodes CASNDRGGTDTQYF.

The chain joins TRBV6-1 to TRBJ1-1; D not resolved. Germline lookup yields CDR1 MNHNS and CDR2 SASEGT. The V and J ends lost 0 bases and 10 bases respectively, with 6 bases between them. The CDR3 consists of 11 residues. Here the CDR3 DNA reads TGTGCCAGCAGTGAAGCCAGTCCAGCTTTCTTT. It translates to CASSEASPAFF.